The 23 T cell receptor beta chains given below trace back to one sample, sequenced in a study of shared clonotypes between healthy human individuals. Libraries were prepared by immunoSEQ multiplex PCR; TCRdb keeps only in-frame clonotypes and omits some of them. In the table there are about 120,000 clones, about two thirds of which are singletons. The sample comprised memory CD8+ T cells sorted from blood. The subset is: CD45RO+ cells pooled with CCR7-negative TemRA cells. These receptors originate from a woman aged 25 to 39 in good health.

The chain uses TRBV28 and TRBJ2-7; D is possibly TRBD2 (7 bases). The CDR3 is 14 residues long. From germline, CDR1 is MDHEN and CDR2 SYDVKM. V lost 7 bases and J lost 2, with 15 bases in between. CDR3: CASTTGREPYEQYF. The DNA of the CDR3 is TGTGCCAGCACCACAGGGAGGGAGCCCTACGAGCAGTACTTC. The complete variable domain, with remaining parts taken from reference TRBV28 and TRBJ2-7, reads DVKVTQSSRYLVKRTGEKVFLECVQDMDHENMFWYRQDPGLGLRLIYFSYDVKMKEKGDIPEGYSVSREKKERFSLILESASTNQTSMYLCASTTGREPYEQYFGPGTRLTVT.

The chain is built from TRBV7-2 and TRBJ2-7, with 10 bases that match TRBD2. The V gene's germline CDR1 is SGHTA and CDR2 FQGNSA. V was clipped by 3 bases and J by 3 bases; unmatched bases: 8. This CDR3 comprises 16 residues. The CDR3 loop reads CASSFGLAANNYEQYF. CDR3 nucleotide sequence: TGTGCCAGCAGCTTTGGACTAGCGGCAAATAACTACGAGCAGTACTTC.

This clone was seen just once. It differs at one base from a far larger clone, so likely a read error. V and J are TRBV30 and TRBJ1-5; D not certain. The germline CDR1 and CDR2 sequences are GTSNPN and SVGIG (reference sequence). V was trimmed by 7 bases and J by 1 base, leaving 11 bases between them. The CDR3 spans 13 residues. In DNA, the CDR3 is TGTGCCTCGGACCAGAGAAGCAATCAGCCCCAGCATTTT. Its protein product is CASDQRSNQPQHF.

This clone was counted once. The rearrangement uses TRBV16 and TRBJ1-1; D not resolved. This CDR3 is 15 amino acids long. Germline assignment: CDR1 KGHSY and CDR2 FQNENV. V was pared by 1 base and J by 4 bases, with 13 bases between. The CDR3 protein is CASSQYSGRATEAFF. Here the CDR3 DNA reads TGTGCCAGCAGCCAATACTCGGGTAGGGCCACTGAAGCTTTCTTT.

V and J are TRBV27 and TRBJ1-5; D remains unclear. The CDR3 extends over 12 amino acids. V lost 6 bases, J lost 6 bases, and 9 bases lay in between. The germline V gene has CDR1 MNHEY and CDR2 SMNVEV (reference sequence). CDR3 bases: TGTGCCAGCAGCCCGGCCGGTCAGCCCCAGCATTTT. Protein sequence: CASSPAGQPQHF.

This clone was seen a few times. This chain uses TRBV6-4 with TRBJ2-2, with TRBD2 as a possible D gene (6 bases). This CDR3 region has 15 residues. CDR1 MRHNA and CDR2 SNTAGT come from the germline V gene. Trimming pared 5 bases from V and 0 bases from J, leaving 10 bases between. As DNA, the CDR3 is TGTGCCAGCAGTCCGAGCGGGTCGAACACCGGGGAGCTGTTTTTT. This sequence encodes CASSPSGSNTGELFF.

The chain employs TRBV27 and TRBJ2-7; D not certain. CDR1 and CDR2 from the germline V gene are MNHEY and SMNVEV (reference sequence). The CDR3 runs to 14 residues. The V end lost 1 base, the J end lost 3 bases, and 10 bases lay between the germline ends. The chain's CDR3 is CASSLFAVNYEQYF. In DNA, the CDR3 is TGTGCCAGCAGTTTATTCGCAGTGAACTACGAGCAGTACTTC.

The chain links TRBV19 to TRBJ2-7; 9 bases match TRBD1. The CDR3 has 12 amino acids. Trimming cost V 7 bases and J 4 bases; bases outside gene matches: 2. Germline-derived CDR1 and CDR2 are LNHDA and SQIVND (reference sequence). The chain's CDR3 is CASKDRGYEQYF. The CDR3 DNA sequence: TGTGCCAGTAAGGACAGGGGATACGAGCAGTACTTC.

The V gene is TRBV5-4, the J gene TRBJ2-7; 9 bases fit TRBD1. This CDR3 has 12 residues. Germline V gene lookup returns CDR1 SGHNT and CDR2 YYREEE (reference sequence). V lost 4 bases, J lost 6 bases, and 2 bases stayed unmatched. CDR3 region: CASSPDRGEQYF. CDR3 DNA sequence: TGTGCCAGCAGCCCGGACAGGGGCGAGCAGTACTTC. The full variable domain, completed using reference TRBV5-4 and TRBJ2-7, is ETGVTQSPTHLIKTRGQQVTLRCSSQSGHNTVSWYQQALGQGPQFIFQYYREEENGRGNFPPRFSGLQFPNYSSELNVNALELDDSALYLCASSPDRGEQYFGPGTRLTVT.

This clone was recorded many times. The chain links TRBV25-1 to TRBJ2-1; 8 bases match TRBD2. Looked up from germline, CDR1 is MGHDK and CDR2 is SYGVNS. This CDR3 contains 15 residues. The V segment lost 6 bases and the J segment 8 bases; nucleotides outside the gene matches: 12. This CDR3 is CASSPPAGGLDEQFF. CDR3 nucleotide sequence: TGTGCCAGCAGCCCGCCGGCGGGAGGTTTAGATGAGCAGTTCTTC.

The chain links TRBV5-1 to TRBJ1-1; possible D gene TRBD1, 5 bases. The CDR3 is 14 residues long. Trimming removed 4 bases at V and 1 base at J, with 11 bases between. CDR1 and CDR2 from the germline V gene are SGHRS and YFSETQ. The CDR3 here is CASSGGTKNTEAFF. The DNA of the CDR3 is TGCGCCAGCAGCGGAGGGACGAAGAACACTGAAGCTTTCTTT.

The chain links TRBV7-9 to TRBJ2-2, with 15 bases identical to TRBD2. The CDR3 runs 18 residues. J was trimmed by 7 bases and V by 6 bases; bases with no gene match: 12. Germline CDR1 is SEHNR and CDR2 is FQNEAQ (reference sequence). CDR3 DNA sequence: TGTGCCAGCAGACGGACTAGCGGGAGGGCCTTAGTCGGCGGGGAGCTGTTTTTT. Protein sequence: CASRRTSGRALVGGELFF.

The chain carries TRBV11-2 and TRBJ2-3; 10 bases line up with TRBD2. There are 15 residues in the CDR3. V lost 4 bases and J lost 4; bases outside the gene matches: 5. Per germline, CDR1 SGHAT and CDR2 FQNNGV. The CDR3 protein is CASSYSGRAADTQYF. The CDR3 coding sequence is TGTGCCAGCAGCTACAGCGGGAGGGCCGCAGATACGCAGTATTTT.

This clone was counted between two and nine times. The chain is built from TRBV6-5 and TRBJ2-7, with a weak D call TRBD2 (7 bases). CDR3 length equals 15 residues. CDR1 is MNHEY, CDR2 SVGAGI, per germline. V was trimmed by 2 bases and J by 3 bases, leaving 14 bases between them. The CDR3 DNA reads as TGTGCCAGCAGTTACGGGGGGGCCGGGGTCTACGAGCAGTACTTC. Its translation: CASSYGGAGVYEQYF.

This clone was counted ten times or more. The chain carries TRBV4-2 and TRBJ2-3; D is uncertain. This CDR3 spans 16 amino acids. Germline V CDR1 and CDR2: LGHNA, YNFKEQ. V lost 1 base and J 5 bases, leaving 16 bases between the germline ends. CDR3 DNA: TGTGCCAGCAGCCAAGCCCTAGATGGGGATGTAGATACGCAGTATTTT. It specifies CASSQALDGDVDTQYF.

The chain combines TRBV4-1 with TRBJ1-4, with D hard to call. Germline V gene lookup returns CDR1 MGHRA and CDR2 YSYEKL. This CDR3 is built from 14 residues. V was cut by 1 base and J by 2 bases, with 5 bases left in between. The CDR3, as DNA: TGCGCCAGCAGCCAAGGGGCGACTAATGAAAAACTGTTTTTT. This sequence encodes CASSQGATNEKLFF.

The CDR3 DNA follows: TGTGCCAGCAGTTTAGAGGAAGACAGAGAGTTCGAGCAGTACTTC. Protein sequence: CASSLEEDREFEQYF. V is TRBV28 and J is TRBJ2-7; a possible D gene is TRBD1 (5 bases). Trimming pared 2 bases from V and 6 bases from J, leaving 17 bases between. The germline V gene has CDR1 MDHEN and CDR2 SYDVKM. This CDR3 region has 15 residues.

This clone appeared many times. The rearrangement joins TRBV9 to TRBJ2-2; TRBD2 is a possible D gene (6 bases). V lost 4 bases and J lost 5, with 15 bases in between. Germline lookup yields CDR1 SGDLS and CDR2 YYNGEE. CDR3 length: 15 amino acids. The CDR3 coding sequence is TGTGCCAGCAGCTTCGGTGGGGCGGGAACCGGGGAGCTGTTTTTT. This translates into CASSFGGAGTGELFF.

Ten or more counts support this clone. The CDR3 sequence: CASSGTGLGDTQYF. The CDR3 DNA reads as TGTGCCAGCTCGGGGACAGGGCTGGGAGATACGCAGTATTTT. This sequence joins TRBV9 and TRBJ2-3; 9 bases fit TRBD1. After removal of 7 bases from V and 5 bases from J, the junction contained 8 bases not matched to a gene. The CDR3 contains 14 residues. The V gene's germline CDR1 is SGDLS and CDR2 YYNGEE.

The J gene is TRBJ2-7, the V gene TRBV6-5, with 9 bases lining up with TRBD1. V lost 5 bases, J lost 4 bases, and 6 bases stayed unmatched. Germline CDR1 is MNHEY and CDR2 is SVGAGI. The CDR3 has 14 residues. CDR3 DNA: TGTGCCAGCAGTCCGCAGACAGGGGGGTACGAGCAGTACTTC. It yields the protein CASSPQTGGYEQYF.

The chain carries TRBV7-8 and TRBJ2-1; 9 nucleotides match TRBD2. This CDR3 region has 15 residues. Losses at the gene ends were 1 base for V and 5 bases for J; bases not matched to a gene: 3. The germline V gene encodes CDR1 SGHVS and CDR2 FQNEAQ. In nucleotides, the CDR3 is TGTGCCAGCAGCTTAGTCCTAGCGGGGCACAATGAGCAGTTCTTC. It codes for CASSLVLAGHNEQFF.

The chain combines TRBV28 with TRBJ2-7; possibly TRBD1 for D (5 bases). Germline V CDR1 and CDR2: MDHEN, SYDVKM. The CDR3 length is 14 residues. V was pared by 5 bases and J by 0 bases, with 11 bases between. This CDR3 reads CASSQDSFSYEQYF. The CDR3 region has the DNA TGTGCCAGCAGTCAAGACAGTTTCTCCTACGAGCAGTACTTC.

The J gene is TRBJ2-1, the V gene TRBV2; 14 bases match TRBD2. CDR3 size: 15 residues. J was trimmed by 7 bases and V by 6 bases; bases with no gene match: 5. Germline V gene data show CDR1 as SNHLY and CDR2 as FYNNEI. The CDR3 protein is CASRTGTSGRNEQFF. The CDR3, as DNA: TGTGCCAGCAGGACCGGGACTAGCGGGAGAAATGAGCAGTTCTTC.